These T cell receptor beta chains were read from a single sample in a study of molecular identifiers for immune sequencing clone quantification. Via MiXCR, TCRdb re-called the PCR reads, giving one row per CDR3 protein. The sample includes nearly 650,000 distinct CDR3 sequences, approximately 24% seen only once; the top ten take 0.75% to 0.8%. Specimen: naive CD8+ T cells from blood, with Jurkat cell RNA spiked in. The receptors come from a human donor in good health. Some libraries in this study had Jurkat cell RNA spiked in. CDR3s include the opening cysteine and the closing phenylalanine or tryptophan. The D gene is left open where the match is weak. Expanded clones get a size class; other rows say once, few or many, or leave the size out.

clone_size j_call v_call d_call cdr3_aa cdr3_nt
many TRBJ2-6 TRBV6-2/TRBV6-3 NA CASRLGNRGFAGANVLTF TGTGCCAGCAGATTGGGGAATAGGGGTTTCGCTGGGGCCAACGTCCTGACTTTC
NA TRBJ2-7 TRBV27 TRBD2 CASSLVAGAGGHEQYF TGTGCCAGCAGTTTAGTAGCGGGAGCGGGAGGGCACGAGCAGTACTTC
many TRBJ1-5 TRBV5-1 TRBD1 CASSLVRPGQGAIQPQHF TGCGCCAGCAGCCTTGTGAGGCCGGGACAGGGGGCTATTCAGCCCCAGCATTTT
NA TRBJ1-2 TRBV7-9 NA CASSTRGLQALYGYAF TGTGCCAGCAGCACTAGGGGTTTGCAAGCCCTCTATGGCTACGCCTTC
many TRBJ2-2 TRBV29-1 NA CSVVAGELFF TGCAGCGTCGTCGCCGGGGAGCTGTTTTTT
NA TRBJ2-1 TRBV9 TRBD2 CANSALLANSYNEQFF TGTGCCAACAGCGCCCTACTAGCGAATTCCTACAATGAGCAGTTCTTC
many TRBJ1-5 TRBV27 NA CASSTRQNQPQHF TGTGCCAGCAGTACCCGACAGAATCAGCCCCAGCATTTT
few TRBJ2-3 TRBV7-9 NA CASSLVGRSNTQYF TGTGCCAGCAGCTTAGTCGGTCGATCAAATACGCAGTATTTT
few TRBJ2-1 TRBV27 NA CASSPDSYYNEQFF TGTGCCAGCAGTCCGGACAGCTACTACAATGAGCAGTTCTTC
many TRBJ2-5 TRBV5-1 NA CASSLPLQETQYF TGCGCCAGCAGCTTGCCCCTACAAGAGACCCAGTACTTC
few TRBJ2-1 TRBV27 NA CASSSSGAPSYNEQFF TGTGCCAGCAGTTCCTCGGGGGCCCCCTCCTACAATGAGCAGTTCTTC
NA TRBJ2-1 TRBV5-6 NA CASSPSEGYNEQFF TGTGCCAGCAGCCCCAGTGAGGGATACAATGAGCAGTTCTTC
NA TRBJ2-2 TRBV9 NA CASSETSVGTGELFF TGTGCCAGCAGCGAAACAAGCGTAGGGACCGGGGAGCTGTTTTTT
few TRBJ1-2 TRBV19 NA CASSIEDTTYGYTF TGTGCCAGTAGTATAGAAGACACTACCTATGGCTACACCTTC
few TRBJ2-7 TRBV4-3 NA CASSQGFGVAYEQYF TGCGCCAGCAGCCAAGGATTTGGAGTCGCCTACGAGCAGTACTTC
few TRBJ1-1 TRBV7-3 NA CASSSGGVEAFF TGTGCCAGCAGTTCAGGTGGTGTTGAAGCTTTCTTT
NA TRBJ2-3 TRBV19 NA CASRIVGPSTQYF TGTGCCAGTAGAATAGTAGGCCCTAGTACGCAGTATTTT
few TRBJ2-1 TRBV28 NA CASKQKGPSSYNEQFF TGTGCCAGCAAACAGAAGGGGCCAAGCTCCTACAATGAGCAGTTCTTC
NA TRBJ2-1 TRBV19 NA CASSIQGPNEQFF TGTGCCAGTAGTATTCAGGGACCCAATGAGCAGTTCTTC
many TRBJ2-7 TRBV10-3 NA CAISESETRYYEQYF TGTGCCATCAGTGAGTCCGAAACTCGATACTACGAGCAGTACTTC
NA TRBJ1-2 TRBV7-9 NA CASGKGGVQLYGYTF TGTGCCAGCGGCAAAGGCGGTGTGCAACTCTATGGCTACACCTTC
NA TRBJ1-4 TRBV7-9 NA CASSLYLGSTNEKLFF TGTGCCAGCAGCTTATATCTGGGATCAACTAATGAAAAACTGTTTTTT
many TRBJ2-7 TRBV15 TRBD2 CATSGTSGGRPLYEQYF TGTGCCACCAGCGGGACTAGCGGGGGACGACCTCTCTACGAGCAGTACTTC
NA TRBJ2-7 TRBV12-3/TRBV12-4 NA CASRTTADNYEQYF TGTGCCAGCAGGACGACAGCAGATAACTACGAGCAGTACTTC
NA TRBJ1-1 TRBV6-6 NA CASRDKGTGAFF TGTGCCAGCAGAGACAAAGGTACTGGAGCTTTCTTT
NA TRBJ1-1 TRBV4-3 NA CASSQDHNSYTEAFF TGCGCCAGCAGCCAAGATCACAACAGTTACACTGAAGCTTTCTTT
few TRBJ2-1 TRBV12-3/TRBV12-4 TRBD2 CASTWGGNEQFF TGTGCCAGCACCTGGGGGGGTAATGAGCAGTTCTTC
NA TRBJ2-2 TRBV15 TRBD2 CATSRAGREAYTGELFF TGTGCCACCAGCAGAGCGGGGCGGGAGGCGTACACCGGGGAGCTGTTTTTT
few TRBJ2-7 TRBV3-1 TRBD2 CASSHHGTGGLAVRYEQYF TGTGCCAGCAGCCACCACGGGACAGGCGGACTAGCGGTTAGGTACGAGCAGTACTTC
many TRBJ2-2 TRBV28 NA CASSPSEDELFF TGTGCCAGCAGTCCCTCAGAGGATGAGCTGTTTTTT
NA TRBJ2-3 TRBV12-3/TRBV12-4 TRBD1 CASGDRAVDTQYF TGTGCCAGCGGGGACAGGGCAGTAGATACGCAGTATTTT
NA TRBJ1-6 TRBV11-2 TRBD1 CAIQGMDSPLHF TGTGCAATACAGGGGATGGATTCACCCCTCCACTTT
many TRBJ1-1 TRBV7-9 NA CASSSGVGAYTEAFF TGTGCCAGCAGCTCAGGAGTAGGGGCGTACACTGAAGCTTTCTTT
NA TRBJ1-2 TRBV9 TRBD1 CASSQTGQGAAYGYTF TGTGCCAGCAGCCAAACGGGACAGGGGGCTGCCTATGGCTACACCTTC
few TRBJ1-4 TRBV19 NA CASSIVEGLAEKLFF TGTGCCAGTAGTATAGTAGAGGGGTTGGCTGAAAAACTGTTTTTT
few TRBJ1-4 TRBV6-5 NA CASSSTGLVEKLFF TGTGCCAGCAGTTCCACAGGGCTTGTTGAAAAACTGTTTTTT
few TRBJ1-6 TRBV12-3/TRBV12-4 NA CASRAGTADLHF TGTGCCAGCAGGGCCGGGACGGCGGACCTCCACTTT